A selection of T cell receptor beta chains follows, all from one sample in a study of monozygotic twins with inflammatory bowel disease. TCRdb re-called the 5' RACE reads, yielding one record per CDR3 amino acid sequence without DNA. The sample totals a few hundred thousand distinct CDR3 sequences; its top ten clones hold approximately 1.6%. Sequenced input: blood. These receptors were collected from a human donor with ulcerative colitis or Crohn's disease, or a healthy co-twin of an affected twin (not recorded which). CDR3s include the opening cysteine and the closing phenylalanine or tryptophan.

CDR3 | J | V
CASTTPDRGKNEQFF | TRBJ2-1 | TRBV6-1
CASSHLGGTSITGELFF | TRBJ2-2 | TRBV5-1
CASSLEGWELFF | TRBJ2-2 | TRBV7-6
CSARDIGSTSGGSNTDTQYF | TRBJ2-3 | TRBV20-1
CAISAGTGGQETQYF | TRBJ2-5 | TRBV10-3
CASHSWGEQYF | TRBJ2-7 | TRBV5-4
CASSLIPDTQYF | TRBJ2-3 | TRBV7-3
CASSDVGTATVAFF | TRBJ1-1 | TRBV19
CASMTGLLAGELFF | TRBJ2-2 | TRBV6-1
CASSLVRGNYGYTF | TRBJ1-2 | TRBV7-8
CASSEIPGQGTDTQYF | TRBJ2-3 | TRBV6-1
CASIGQMNTEAFF | TRBJ1-1 | TRBV5-6
CASSLAADEKLFF | TRBJ1-4 | TRBV7-2
CSVNGESGANVLTF | TRBJ2-6 | TRBV29-1
CASRGPNSNQPQHF | TRBJ1-5 | TRBV6-1
CASSPSPGQGLHEQFF | TRBJ2-1 | TRBV7-9
CATRGDGNTGELFF | TRBJ2-2 | TRBV2
CASSEAGSQGILKPQHF | TRBJ1-5 | TRBV2